These 10 T cell receptor beta chains were all obtained from the same sample, sequenced in a study of blood T cell repertoires in COVID-19. Assay used: immunoSEQ multiplex PCR; TCRdb lists only in-frame clones, some missing. The sample includes 250,000 to 350,000 clones, 70% to 90% seen only once; the top ten take roughly 10%. Input material: PBMCs or T cells enriched from blood (not recorded which). These receptors all come from a woman aged 18-29 years who had recovered from COVID-19.

The chain is built from TRBV5-6 and TRBJ2-2; a weak D match, TRBD1 (6 bases). Germline V gene sequence: CDR1 SGHDT, CDR2 YYEEEE. Trimming shortened V by 0 bases and J by 4 bases, and 16 bases separated the two germline ends. There are 17 residues in the CDR3. CDR3 residues: CASSLARGLRGTGELFF. The CDR3 DNA sequence: TGTGCCAGCAGCTTGGCCAGAGGACTCAGGGGCACCGGGGAGCTGTTTTTT.

In DNA form, the CDR3 reads TGTGCCAGCTCACCGCCCGGGACTGGCAATCAGCCCCAGCATTTT. Residues: CASSPPGTGNQPQHF. V is TRBV18 and J is TRBJ1-5, with D tentatively TRBD1 (5 bases). This CDR3 is 15 amino acids long. V gave up 3 bases and J gave up 2 bases, with 11 bases separating them. Germline loops: CDR1 KGHSH, CDR2 LQKENI.

This clone has ten or more counts. The genes are TRBV3-1 (or the pseudogene TRBV3-2) and TRBJ1-2; unclear D gene. The CDR3 consists of 11 residues. Germline values: CDR1 LGHDT, CDR2 YNNKEL (reference sequence). V was cut by 2 bases and J by 8 bases, with 6 bases left in between. CDR3 sequence: CASSQSGGYTF. The DNA for the CDR3 is TGTGCCAGCAGCCAATCCGGGGGCTACACCTTC.

The V gene is TRBV3-1 (or the pseudogene TRBV3-2), the J gene TRBJ2-5; weak D call: TRBD2 (5 bases). CDR1 and CDR2 from the germline V gene are LGHDT and YNNKEL (reference sequence). The V end was cut by 4 bases, the J end by 5 bases, with 11 bases between. CDR3 length: 13 amino acids. CDR3 region: CASSPDWWETQYF. In DNA form, the CDR3 reads TGTGCCAGCAGCCCGGACTGGTGGGAGACCCAGTACTTC.

This chain uses TRBV11-2 with TRBJ2-1, with TRBD2 identical over 10 bases. The CDR3 contains 16 residues. The junction had 6 bases not matched to a gene; V was cut back by 1 base and J by 6 bases. Per germline, CDR1 SGHAT and CDR2 FQNNGV. This chain's CDR3 is CASSLGPAGGVNEQFF. As DNA, the CDR3 is TGTGCCAGCAGCTTAGGGCCAGCGGGAGGGGTCAATGAGCAGTTCTTC.

The V and J genes are TRBV5-4 and TRBJ1-4; D is unresolved. V lost 2 bases to trimming and J lost 4 bases, with 9 bases between them. The CDR3 length is 14 residues. Germline V gene lookup returns CDR1 SGHNT and CDR2 YYREEE (reference sequence). CDR3 sequence reads: CASSFSGFNEKLFF. CDR3 bases: TGTGCCAGCAGCTTTTCGGGTTTTAATGAAAAACTGTTTTTT.

This chain joins TRBV3-1 (or the pseudogene TRBV3-2) and TRBJ2-7, with D tentatively TRBD1 (7 bases). The germline V gene has CDR1 LGHDT and CDR2 YNNKEL (reference sequence). Between the trimmed V and J ends, which lost 3 bases and 0 bases, there was a span of 9 bases. The CDR3 is made up of 14 amino acids. For the CDR3, the DNA is TGTGCCAGCAGCCATCAGGGGGGCTCCTACGAGCAGTACTTC. Translating gives CASSHQGGSYEQYF.

This chain uses TRBV10-3 with TRBJ2-2; tentative D call: TRBD1 (5 bases). CDR3 length: 13 amino acids. CDR1 is ENHRY, CDR2 SYGVKD, per germline. Trimming pared 4 bases from V and 5 bases from J, leaving 8 bases between. CDR3: CAISATETGELFF. Here the CDR3 DNA reads TGTGCCATCAGTGCGACAGAGACCGGGGAGCTGTTTTTT.

The V gene is TRBV5-1, the J gene TRBJ1-2; D not resolved. Trimming removed 1 base from V and 6 bases from J, with 10 bases in between. The V gene's germline CDR1 is SGHRS and CDR2 YFSETQ. This CDR3 is built from 13 residues. The CDR3 DNA follows: TGCGCCAGCAGCTTGAGAGGGATGGATGGCTACACCTTC. It codes for CASSLRGMDGYTF.

This chain joins TRBV6-5 and TRBJ1-2, with TRBD1 matching over 11 bases. CDR1 and CDR2 from the germline V gene are MNHEY and SVGAGI. Trimming at V came to 5 bases and at J to 8 bases, leaving 7 bases not matched to a gene. The CDR3 is 14 residues long. CDR3 bases: TGTGCCAGCAGTCACGGACAGGGGGCCTTCGGCTACACCTTC. This translates into CASSHGQGAFGYTF.